This TCR beta chain was identified in a study of blood T cell repertoires in COVID-19 (dated by TCRdb to 2018 to 2021). At the level of the whole study: Samples from collaborators originated in the United States, Italy and Spain and spanned both the acute and convalescent phases of COVID-19. The material from the prospective study consisted of cDNA or gDNA derived from T cells, B-cell-depleted T cells, or PBMCs. Deeply sampled blood TCRbeta repertoires from subjects exposed to, actively infected with, or recovered from COVID-19 were included in the dataset. The repertoires were released in a freely available public database meant as a resource for research on the immune response to SARS-CoV-2. Samples came from the ongoing ImmuneRACE study (first 160 participants) plus 1,254 subjects from 6 global collaborators. The sample metadata nearly always contained a de-identified subject ID, COVID-19 status, age in years and sex. Where available, HLA class I and class II types were taken from metadata supplied by the sample provider and were not determined by assay-based typing.

A word on this clone: Its antigen is still unknown. Base qualities are not recorded, but no much larger clone differs from it by a single base.

From a lookup of the germline V gene (reference sequence), CDR1 and CDR2 are LGHDT and YNNKEL. From cysteine to phenylalanine, the CDR3 is 14 amino acids long. Only the CDR3 DNA stays, 42 bases, in frame from base 1. V is shortened by 4 bases, J by 4 bases, and the region joining them spans 11 bases. TCRbeta CDR3 regions were amplified from genomic DNA using the immunoSEQ Assay, a bias-controlled multiplex PCR. The study's own analysis went as follows. Within the assay, amplification of reference gene primers was used to estimate how many nucleated cells each sample contained. To quantify the absolute abundance of each unique TCRbeta CDR3 rearrangement, sequence reads were collapsed and filtered. Productive Simpson clonality was computed per sample as the square root of Simpson's diversity index over productive rearrangements. Entries here come from immuneACCESS through TCRdb and include only in-frame sequences with V and J called. Some clones fail to appear in such tables; in the studies checked, an unresolved V gene covers under half of the shortfall, and the cause of the remainder is unknown. Clonal size and the V and J genes are those of that table, whereas D and trimming came from the DNA. The sample table shows over 150,000 clones, and 70% to 90% are seen once. The ten biggest clones cover under 7.5% of the sample.

Beyond this particular receptor, the publication reports: The quantity of clinical and demographic metadata differed by source and by participant and was supplied without curation.

At one collaborating source in Seattle, patients were enrolled during active infection and were followed longitudinally through the course of disease. The collaborating institutions used their own protocols to collect whole blood in K2EDTA tubes. For TCRbeta analysis, collaborators shipped samples in one of three forms: frozen whole blood, isolated PBMCs, or DNA extracted from either of those sample types. Recombination linked TRBV3-1 (or the pseudogene TRBV3-2) to TRBJ1-5; matching of 5 bases hints at TRBD1 as the D gene. The sample consisted of peripheral blood. This clonotype originated in a man older than 75 with COVID-19, enrolled during active disease. The sequence in DNA is TGTGCCAGCAGCCTTGGGACTGTGAATCAGCCCCAGCATTTT. It codes for CASSLGTVNQPQHF.